Shown below are 19 T cell receptor beta chains from a single sample sequenced in a study of cytomegalovirus exposure and HLA in healthy donors. The PCR contained 60 Vbeta and 13 Jbeta primers. Clones were sequenced by immunoSEQ multiplex PCR, and TCRdb holds only the in-frame ones, with some missing. In the table there are around 190,000 clones, roughly 77% of which are singletons. Sequencing was done on a sample of PBMCs. The source of these receptors is a woman aged 45-59 years in good health and CMV-seronegative.

The chain recombines TRBV7-9 with TRBJ2-5; D is perhaps TRBD1 (5 bases). CDR1 is SEHNR, CDR2 FQNEAQ, per germline (reference sequence). V was trimmed by 0 bases and J by 4 bases, leaving 9 bases between them. This CDR3 contains 14 residues. The CDR3 coding sequence is TGTGCCAGCAGCTTAGCACAGGATCGAGAGACCCAGTACTTC. Its translation: CASSLAQDRETQYF.

The chain uses TRBV4-2 and TRBJ1-6, with 10 bases that match TRBD1. V dropped 4 bases and J dropped 11; count of bases not matched to a gene: 2. There are 13 residues in the CDR3. In germline, CDR1 is LGHNA, CDR2 YNFKEQ. The CDR3 DNA reads TGTGCCAGCAGCCGGGGGACAGGGGCACCCCTCCACTTT. This encodes CASSRGTGAPLHF.

The chain links TRBV29-1 to TRBJ2-7; D is perhaps TRBD1 (5 bases). Germline CDR1 and CDR2: SQVTM and ANQGSEA. Deletions cut 6 bases from V and 7 bases from J, with 16 bases between. The CDR3 totals 12 residues. The CDR3 is CSVPLQDGEQYF. The CDR3, as DNA: TGCAGCGTCCCTCTACAGGATGGGGAGCAGTACTTC.

The CDR3 sequence: CASSQEGRNPYGYTF. The DNA of the CDR3 is TGCGCCAGCAGCCAAGAGGGCAGAAATCCTTATGGCTACACCTTC. The V call is TRBV4-1, the J call TRBJ1-2, with D hard to call. There are 15 residues in the CDR3. Trimming took off 0 bases at V and 5 bases at J, with 13 bases between the two ends. Germline V gives CDR1 MGHRA, CDR2 YSYEKL.

This clone occurred once. The rearrangement links TRBV4-3 to TRBJ2-5; D possibly corresponds to TRBD2 (6 bases). Germline V gene lookup returns CDR1 LGHNA and CDR2 YSLEER. The V end was cut by 4 bases, the J end by 4 bases, with 13 bases between. The CDR3 is 14 residues long. The CDR3 spells CASSLYAGSETQYF. The CDR3 coding sequence is TGCGCCAGCAGCCTCTACGCGGGGTCAGAGACCCAGTACTTC.

This sequence joins TRBV29-1 and TRBJ2-1; 9 bases fit TRBD1. Trimming removed 3 bases from V and 6 bases from J; junction bases left unmatched: 9. The CDR3 runs to 15 residues. CDR1 SQVTM and CDR2 ANQGSEA come from the germline V gene. The CDR3 is CSVEPGQGRRNEQFF. Written as DNA, the CDR3 is TGCAGCGTTGAGCCCGGACAGGGGAGGCGCAATGAGCAGTTCTTC.

This chain connects TRBV7-3 to TRBJ2-2, with D possibly matching TRBD2 (6 bases). The CDR3 has 17 residues. Trimming took 1 base from V and 5 from J, leaving 17 bases between them. Germline lookup yields CDR1 SGHTA and CDR2 FQGTGA. CDR3 bases: TGTGCCAGCAGCTTAAACCCCCGGGGGAAGAGGACCGGGGAGCTGTTTTTT. This encodes CASSLNPRGKRTGELFF.

The V call is TRBV5-6, the J call TRBJ1-2, with D possibly matching TRBD1 (5 bases). Trimming removed 1 base from V and 7 bases from J, with 14 bases in between. This CDR3 has 14 residues. CDR1 SGHDT and CDR2 YYEEEE come from the germline V gene. CDR3 bases: TGTGCCAGCAGCTTGCCACAGGTCCCGGGTGGCTACACCTTC. Its translation: CASSLPQVPGGYTF.

The V call is TRBV6-5, the J call TRBJ2-5; D not certain. With 2 bases removed from V and 5 bases from J, the gap between germline ends came to 18 bases. The germline CDR1 and CDR2 sequences are MNHEY and SVGAGI. The CDR3 extends over 16 amino acids. The DNA for the CDR3 is TGTGCCAGCAGTTACACCCGGTTAAGTTTTCGGGAGACCCAGTACTTC. Amino acid sequence: CASSYTRLSFRETQYF.

The chain carries TRBV4-3 and TRBJ2-2; no clear D. The germline gives CDR1 LGHNA, CDR2 YSLEER. The CDR3 is 14 residues long. Deletions cut 2 bases from V and 6 bases from J, with 10 bases between. The CDR3, as DNA: TGCGCCAGCAGCCAAAACGTGCTAGCCGGGGAGCTGTTTTTT. It codes for CASSQNVLAGELFF.

The chain couples TRBV5-1 to TRBJ1-3; 7 bases fit TRBD1. V was pared by 4 bases and J by 4 bases, with 11 bases of the junction left unmatched. CDR1 is SGHRS, CDR2 YFSETQ, per germline. CDR3 length: 16 amino acids. This CDR3 is CASSTDRMVGGNTIYF. The CDR3 DNA reads as TGCGCCAGCAGCACGGACAGGATGGTTGGGGGAAACACCATATATTTT.

The rearrangement joins TRBV6-5 to TRBJ1-4; tentatively, D is TRBD1 (5 bases). Germline lookup yields CDR1 MNHEY and CDR2 SVGAGI. The CDR3 runs 15 residues. The V and J ends lost 0 bases and 7 bases respectively, with 12 bases between them. The CDR3 reads CASSYSGGYSEKLFF. The DNA for the CDR3 is TGTGCCAGCAGTTACTCGGGGGGATATAGTGAAAAACTGTTTTTT.

On this clone: The same CDR3 arises from other DNA sequences in this sample as well. The chain combines TRBV18 with TRBJ2-7, with 7 bases lining up with TRBD1. This CDR3 is built from 15 residues. Trimming at V came to 4 bases and at J to 0 bases, leaving 6 bases not matched to a gene. Germline V gene sequence: CDR1 KGHSH, CDR2 LQKENI. CDR3 in amino acids: CASSLRQGSSYEQYF. The CDR3 DNA reads as TGTGCCAGCTCACTTAGACAGGGTAGCTCCTACGAGCAGTACTTC.

The chain joins TRBV18 to TRBJ1-1; no reliable D call. This CDR3 region has 13 residues. Germline V CDR1 and CDR2: KGHSH, LQKENI. The ends were cut back, 2 bases at V and 1 base at J, with 5 bases in the middle. The CDR3 region is CASSPVQNTEAFF. For the CDR3, the DNA is TGTGCCAGCTCACCAGTACAGAACACTGAAGCTTTCTTT.

The chain has TRBV5-5 and TRBJ2-1; 15 bases align to TRBD2. Germline trimming cut 0 bases from V and 8 bases from J; bases unmatched to any gene: 9. This CDR3 is 18 amino acids long. Germline V CDR1 and CDR2: SGHKS, YYEKEE (reference sequence). The CDR3 reads CASSLAHAGTSGRYEQFF. The CDR3 bases are TGTGCCAGCAGCTTGGCCCATGCCGGGACTAGCGGGAGGTATGAGCAGTTCTTC.

The chain joins TRBV6-5 to TRBJ2-1; 7 bases map to TRBD2. This CDR3 is built from 16 residues. In germline, CDR1 is MNHEY, CDR2 SVGAGI. After removal of 4 bases from V and 4 bases from J, the junction contained 10 bases not matched to a gene. The CDR3 sequence: CASSSPGAGRYNEQFF. CDR3 in DNA: TGTGCCAGCAGTTCGCCTGGAGCGGGGAGATACAATGAGCAGTTCTTC.

The J gene is TRBJ1-6, the V gene TRBV11-2, with 9 bases identical to TRBD1. The CDR3 totals 17 residues. CDR1 is SGHAT and CDR2 is FQNNGV in the germline V gene. V lost 5 bases to trimming and J lost 7 bases; unmatched junction nucleotides: 12. CDR3 region: CASSQAVQGTGNSPLHF. CDR3 DNA: TGTGCCAGCAGCCAAGCCGTCCAAGGGACAGGGAATTCACCCCTCCACTTT. The whole variable domain, filled in from reference TRBV11-2 and TRBJ1-6, reads EAGVAQSPRYKIIEKRQSVAFWCNPISGHATLYWYQQILGQGPKLLIQFQNNGVVDDSQLPKDRFSAERLKGVDSTLKIQPAKLEDSAVYLCASSQAVQGTGNSPLHFGNGTRLTVT.

The rearrangement joins TRBV11-2 to TRBJ2-7; TRBD1 matches at 7 bases. The germline V gene has CDR1 SGHAT and CDR2 FQNNGV. V lost 4 bases to trimming and J lost 6 bases; unmatched junction nucleotides: 3. This CDR3 comprises 12 residues. CDR3 DNA sequence: TGTGCCAGCAGCTCTAGACAGGGCGAGCAGTACTTC. It is translated as CASSSRQGEQYF.

This clone was recorded a few times. V is TRBV5-5 and J is TRBJ1-1; TRBD1 matches 8 bases. CDR1 is SGHKS, CDR2 YYEKEE, per germline (reference sequence). V lost 3 bases to trimming and J lost 7 bases; unmatched junction nucleotides: 8. The CDR3 spans 14 residues. CDR3 sequence reads: CASSSGTGHGEAFF. The CDR3 region has the DNA TGTGCCAGCAGCTCCGGGACAGGCCACGGTGAAGCTTTCTTT.